This T cell receptor beta chain came from a study of Ad26.COV2.S vaccination and SARS-CoV-2 variants (dated by TCRdb to the early 2020s). With regard to the full study: Donors in the vaccine arm were drawn from COV1001, a phase I-IIa trial of Ad26.COV2.S in healthy adults that was multicentre, randomized, double-blind and placebo-controlled. Ad26.COV2.S was administered intramuscularly at a dose of 5x10^10 or 1x10^11 viral particles, either as one shot or as two shots given 56 days apart. Throughout the experiments and outcome assessment, investigators stayed blinded to trial group allocation. Trial participants were randomized into five groups of five: low-dose or high-dose Ad26.COV2.S given once or twice, or placebo on both occasions. A total of 32 samples were included in the TCR-sequenced set, comprising 19 Ad26.COV2.S vaccine recipients, 5 placebo recipients and 8 SARS-CoV-2 convalescent individuals. Sequencing of the TCRbeta repertoire served to evaluate the specificity and breadth of SARS-CoV-2-reactive T cell receptors following Ad26.COV2.S vaccination. Study-wide conclusions, independent of this receptor: It was noted by the authors that total T cell responses may have been underestimated by the TCR breadth and depth analyses. The study lacked the statistical power to compare responses across vaccine doses or regimens. After vaccination, spike-specific CD8+ and CD4+ T cell responses were reported to show substantial breadth. Ad26.COV2.S recipients had higher spike-specific TCR breadth than placebo recipients (P = 0.0014). Vaccine and placebo recipients had similar non-spike TCR breadth, a finding consistent with the vaccine containing only spike.

CDR1 and CDR2 (MNHNY, SVGAGI) derive from the germline V gene (reference sequence). Spanning cysteine to phenylalanine, the CDR3 consists of 16 amino acids. Of all the DNA, just the CDR3 is kept, 48 bases in frame from base 1. Between the V and J ends, shortened by 4 bases and 3 bases respectively, the junction contains 16 bases. This clone was observed a single time. The specificity of this receptor is unknown. No base qualities exist here, and no much larger clone lies one base off it. The immunoSEQ Assay was used to sequence TCRbeta CDR3 regions. After extraction, genomic DNA underwent amplification by bias-controlled multiplex PCR, followed by high-throughput sequencing. As for how the authors treated the data: To quantify the absolute abundance of every unique TCRbeta CDR3 region, sequences were collapsed and filtered. T cell fraction was estimated by normalizing TCRbeta template counts to usable DNA, with usable DNA measured through amplification of reference genes found in all nucleated cells. Repertoire TCRs were annotated as SARS-CoV-2-specific when V gene, CDR3 amino acid sequence and J gene were exactly matched to a known reactive TCR set. The reference SARS-CoV-2 TCR set was derived from MIRA and filtered for enrichment in COVID-19-positive ImmuneCODE repertoires, a step that removed public or cross-reactive TCRs. Drawing on the MIRA antigens, annotated TCRs were analysed further at the level of specific ORF or position within ORF. Breadth was defined as annotated unique rearrangements over total unique productive rearrangements; depth was the summed frequency of those rearrangements. Group comparisons of TCR breadth used two-sided Wilcoxon rank-sum tests. TCRdb retrieved this table from immuneACCESS and kept in-frame rearrangements only. Not all clones are present; in checked studies, unresolved V genes account for under half, and no reason is known for the remainder. The DNA gave D and trimming, while V, J and clone size come from that table. This sample holds some 640,000 clones; around 92% were observed only once. The ten largest clonotypes hold about 1.5% of the sample.

The treatment or condition tag for this specimen amounts to: over 15 received Ad26.COV2.S at low or high dose, single or two shots; five or six received placebo; per-sample allocation not given. Repertoires of vaccine and placebo recipients were sequenced from samples collected on day 63 after the first injection. Cohort 1b enrolled around 24 adults aged 18-55 years at a single site in Boston, USA, between 29 July and 7 August 2020. Ad26.COV2.S was a replication-incompetent adenovirus type 26 vector expressing a prefusion-stabilized SARS-CoV-2 spike protein from the original Wuhan strain. This TCR came from a person aged 18-60 years who received the Ad26.COV2.S COVID-19 vaccine or a placebo. The source material was peripheral blood, sampled in a trial of Ad26.COV2.S vaccine versus placebo. The chain joins TRBV6-6 to TRBJ1-5, and the D gene may be TRBD1, 5 bases matching. The DNA reads TGTGCCAGCAGTTTTGTAACCCGGGACGACAATCAGCCCCAGCATTTT. Its protein reads: CASSFVTRDDNQPQHF.